This T cell receptor beta chain stems from a study of radiotherapy plus CTLA-4 blockade in lung cancer. Libraries were prepared by immunoSEQ multiplex PCR; TCRdb keeps only in-frame clonotypes and omits some of them. This sample has approximately 40,000 clones; about 86% occur once, and the top ten carry about 20%. This CDR3 is 14 amino acids long. Germline V lookup: CDR1 SSHAT, CDR2 FNYEAQ (reference sequence). Of note for this clone: The junction does not match germline at one end; this may be a read error.

Source: peripheral blood, taken from a patient treated with radiotherapy plus ipilimumab. The rearrangement links TRBV7-7 to TRBJ2-5, with TRBD2 identical over 7 bases. This clonotype was sampled from a human donor with non-small cell lung cancer whose response to radiotherapy plus ipilimumab could not be evaluated. CDR3 in amino acids: CASSPTGGGETQYF. In DNA form, the CDR3 reads TGTGCTAGCAGCCCGACGGGGGGAGGAGAGACCCAGTACTTC. Full variable domain (missing parts from reference TRBV7-7 and TRBJ2-5): GAGVSQSPRYKVTKRGQDVTLRCDPISSHATLYWYQQALGQGPEFLTYFNYEAQPDKSGLPSDRFSAERPEGSISTLTIQRTEQRDSAMYRCASSPTGGGETQYFGPGTRLLVL.